A single sample gave rise to the 25 T cell receptor beta chains below, sequenced in a study of T cells after yellow fever vaccination. A single record per CDR3 protein comes from TCRdb applying MiXCR to the 5' RACE reads. The sample includes approximately 32,000 distinct CDR3 sequences, under 12% of them seen just once. The sample consisted of PBMCs, either bulk or a sorted T-cell subset (CD4+, CD8+, memory, or dextramer-sorted; not recorded which), taken more than 14 days after the first yellow fever vaccination. These receptors originate from a man aged 18 to 29 who received the YFV17D yellow fever vaccine.

There are many counts of this clonotype. The chain employs TRBV19 and TRBJ2-5; the D call may be TRBD1 or TRBD2 (5 bases each). The CDR3 is made up of 13 amino acids. The germline gives CDR1 LNHDA, CDR2 SQIVND (reference sequence). Trimming stripped 5 bases from V and 1 base from J, with 8 bases between. DNA of the CDR3: TGTGCCAGTAGTCGGGGCACCCAAGAGACCCAGTACTTC. Translating gives CASSRGTQETQYF.

There are a few counts of this clonotype. J is TRBJ2-5 and V is TRBV6-1; TRBD2 matches 7 bases. The junction had 0 bases not matched to a gene; V was cut back by 0 bases and J by 2 bases. CDR3 size: 14 residues. Germline V gives CDR1 MNHNS, CDR2 SASEGT. The CDR3 sequence: CASSEAGGQETQYF. CDR3 DNA: TGTGCCAGCAGTGAAGCGGGGGGGCAAGAGACCCAGTACTTC.

This clonotype was seen ten or more times. This sequence joins TRBV20-1 and TRBJ2-5; a weak D match, TRBD2 (7 bases). Germline CDR1 is DFQATT and CDR2 is SNEGSKA (reference sequence). With 1 base removed from V and 4 bases from J, the gap between germline ends came to 16 bases. This CDR3 region has 15 residues. The CDR3 region is CSARGGGQGGETQYF. The CDR3 nucleotides read TGCAGTGCTAGAGGGGGGGGGCAGGGTGGAGAGACCCAGTACTTC.

This clonotype came up many times. The CDR3 loop reads CASSLTVSYEQYF. CDR3 coding DNA: TGTGCCAGCAGCCTCACAGTCTCCTACGAGCAGTACTTC. The chain employs TRBV3-1 and TRBJ2-7; the D is unclear. Germline CDR1 reads LGHDT; CDR2 reads YNNKEL (reference sequence). V was cut by 4 bases and J by 0 bases, with 7 bases left in between. This CDR3 region has 13 residues.

This clonotype was seen at least ten times. The chain recombines TRBV10-3 with TRBJ1-4; D uncertain. There are 17 residues in the CDR3. Trimming pared 2 bases from V and 0 bases from J, leaving 13 bases between. Germline V lookup: CDR1 ENHRY, CDR2 SYGVKD. The CDR3 loop is CAISELGSTSTNEKLFF. CDR3 bases: TGTGCCATCAGTGAGCTTGGCAGCACCTCAACTAATGAAAAACTGTTTTTT.

There are many counts of this clonotype. The J gene is TRBJ1-1, the V gene TRBV7-3; 7 nucleotides agree with TRBD1. CDR1 SGHTA and CDR2 FQGTGA come from the germline V gene. This CDR3 region has 13 residues. After removal of 1 base from V and 8 bases from J, the junction contained 4 bases not matched to a gene. The CDR3 region is CASSLMAGGEAFF. The CDR3 DNA is TGTGCCAGCAGCTTAATGGCAGGGGGAGAAGCTTTCTTT. The full variable domain, completed using reference TRBV7-3 and TRBJ1-1, is GAGVSQTPSNKVTEKGKYVELRCDPISGHTALYWYRQSLGQGPEFLIYFQGTGAADDSGLPNDRFFAVRPEGSVSTLKIQRTERGDSAVYLCASSLMAGGEAFFGQGTRLTVV.

This clonotype was counted between two and nine times. This chain uses TRBV4-2 with TRBJ2-7; 10 positions agree with TRBD2. Looked up from germline, CDR1 is LGHNA and CDR2 is YNFKEQ. The junction had 2 bases not matched to a gene; V was cut back by 0 bases and J by 3 bases. The CDR3 has 15 amino acids. The CDR3 sequence is CASSQDLAGGYEQYF. In nucleotides, the CDR3 is TGTGCCAGCAGCCAAGATTTAGCGGGGGGCTACGAGCAGTACTTC.

The CDR3 protein is CASSPSVATNEKLFF. CDR3 in DNA: TGTGCCAGCAGCCCCTCAGTTGCAACTAATGAAAAACTGTTTTTT. This chain connects TRBV9 to TRBJ1-4; D unresolved. The CDR3 runs 15 residues. V was cut by 4 bases and J by 0 bases, with 10 bases left in between. Germline V gives CDR1 SGDLS, CDR2 YYNGEE.

This clonotype has a count of ten or more. The V call is TRBV5-1, the J call TRBJ2-5, with D possibly TRBD1 on 6 matching bases. This CDR3 contains 15 residues. V lost 0 bases to trimming and J lost 0 bases, with 9 bases between them. CDR1 is SGHRS, CDR2 YFSETQ, per germline. The CDR3 spells CASSLVGDNQETQYF. The CDR3 DNA sequence: TGCGCCAGCAGCTTGGTCGGGGACAACCAAGAGACCCAGTACTTC.

In its sample, this clonotype was seen many times. The chain uses TRBV10-3 and TRBJ2-1; 7 bases are shared with TRBD1. Looked up from germline, CDR1 is ENHRY and CDR2 is SYGVKD. The CDR3 spans 14 residues. With 11 bases clipped from V and 4 bases from J, the junction kept 11 bases outside the gene matches. CDR3 DNA sequence: TGTGCCGCCACCCGGGACAGAAATTACAATGAGCAGTTCTTC. Its translation is CAATRDRNYNEQFF.

The sample holds many counts of this clonotype. The chain is built from TRBV7-7 and TRBJ2-7, with TRBD2 matching over 10 bases. Per germline, CDR1 SSHAT and CDR2 FNYEAQ (reference sequence). The CDR3 consists of 17 residues. CDR3 nucleotide sequence: TGTGCTAGCAGCTTAGCTCGGACTAGCGGAGGGTATCGAGAGCAGTACGTC. This translates into CASSLARTSGGYREQYV.

This clonotype came up many times. The chain is built from TRBV30 and TRBJ2-2; D possibly corresponds to TRBD2 (7 bases). CDR1 GTSNPN and CDR2 SVGIG come from the germline V gene (reference sequence). With 2 bases removed from V and 5 bases from J, the gap between germline ends came to 15 bases. CDR3 length: 15 amino acids. The CDR3 sequence: CAWSRRGRRTGELFF. In nucleotides, the CDR3 is TGTGCCTGGAGTCGGCGGGGGCGAAGAACCGGGGAGCTGTTTTTT.

In this sample, this clonotype turned up many times. As DNA, the CDR3 is TGTGCCAGCAGCCAAGACGGTGGCTATGGCTACACCTTC. The encoded protein is CASSQDGGYGYTF. This rearrangement joins TRBV4-2 to TRBJ1-2, with D uncertain. Germline V lookup: CDR1 LGHNA, CDR2 YNFKEQ. The CDR3 is 13 residues long. Trimming removed 0 bases from V and 4 bases from J, with 6 bases in between.

This clonotype came up many times. The chain is built from TRBV29-1 and TRBJ2-1, with TRBD2 identical over 10 bases. Germline values: CDR1 SQVTM, CDR2 ANQGSEA. V lost 6 bases and J lost 7; bases outside the gene matches: 9. The CDR3 loop spans 14 amino acids. CDR3 amino acids: CSVPLSGGGNEQFF. In DNA form, the CDR3 reads TGCAGCGTCCCTCTAAGCGGGGGGGGTAATGAGCAGTTCTTC.

This clonotype was detected many times. The chain recombines TRBV7-2 with TRBJ1-3; perhaps TRBD1 as D (6 bases). From germline, CDR1 is SGHTA and CDR2 FQGNSA. Trimming took 6 bases from V and 4 from J, leaving 13 bases between them. CDR3 length equals 14 residues. Written as DNA, the CDR3 is TGTGCCAGCAGACCTACAGGGATCGGAAACACCATATATTTT. Translated, it gives CASRPTGIGNTIYF. Full variable domain (rest looked up from reference TRBV7-2 and TRBJ1-3): GAGVSQSPSNKVTEKGKDVELRCDPISGHTALYWYRQSLGQGLEFLIYFQGNSAPDKSGLPSDRFSAERTGGSVSTLTIQRTQQEDSAVYLCASRPTGIGNTIYFGEGSWLTVV.

As for this clonotype: A much bigger clone sits one base away, suggesting this may be a read error. The chain combines TRBV7-8 with TRBJ2-7; 8 bases map to TRBD1. The germline V gene has CDR1 SGHVS and CDR2 FQNEAQ. This CDR3 is 15 amino acids long. After removal of 7 bases from V and 2 bases from J, the junction contained 10 bases not matched to a gene. The CDR3 loop is CASIPGQGLTYEQYF. CDR3 nucleotide sequence: TGTGCCAGCATCCCCGGACAGGGACTTACCTACGAGCAGTACTTC.

This clonotype was found a few times. A much larger clone differs by one base, so this may be a read error. V is TRBV7-2 and J is TRBJ2-7; 8 nucleotides match TRBD1. The CDR3 has 13 residues. The germline V gene encodes CDR1 SGHTA and CDR2 FQGNSA. The CDR3 is CASSRQGTYDQYF. Written as DNA, the CDR3 is TGTGCCAGCAGCCGACAGGGGACCTACGACCAGTACTTC.

Ten or more counts support this clonotype. The J gene is TRBJ2-5, the V gene TRBV5-1; D is perhaps TRBD1 or TRBD2 (5 bases each). Trimming stripped 0 bases from V and 1 base from J, with 10 bases between. The germline V gene encodes CDR1 SGHRS and CDR2 YFSETQ. The CDR3 consists of 15 residues. The DNA for the CDR3 is TGCGCCAGCAGCTTGGAGTCAGGGACCCAAGAGACCCAGTACTTC. It is translated as CASSLESGTQETQYF.

This clonotype has at least ten counts. The chain has TRBV20-1 and TRBJ1-4, with D perhaps TRBD1 (5 bases). Germline-derived CDR1 and CDR2 are DFQATT and SNEGSKA (reference sequence). The CDR3 is made up of 14 amino acids. The V gene lost 4 bases and the J gene lost 7 bases, with 16 bases spanning the gap. This CDR3 is CSAKSGGGSEKLFF. Written as DNA, the CDR3 is TGCAGTGCTAAATCTGGGGGTGGTTCTGAAAAACTGTTTTTT.

Many counts were recorded for this clonotype. The V gene is TRBV5-1, the J gene TRBJ2-3; 9 bases match TRBD2. The CDR3 consists of 17 residues. Germline loops: CDR1 SGHRS, CDR2 YFSETQ. Germline trimming cut 1 base from V and 3 bases from J; bases unmatched to any gene: 9. The CDR3 DNA reads TGCGCCAGCAGCTTGACTGCTAGCGGGGAACCAACAGATACGCAGTATTTT. Its translation is CASSLTASGEPTDTQYF. The full variable domain, rest sourced from reference TRBV5-1 and TRBJ2-3, is KAGVTQTPRYLIKTRGQQVTLSCSPISGHRSVSWYQQTPGQGLQFLFEYFSETQRNKGNFPGRFSGRQFSNSRSEMNVSTLELGDSALYLCASSLTASGEPTDTQYFGPGTRLTVL.

Worth noting for this clonotype: A single base separates this from a much larger clone, so it may be a read error. The V call is TRBV5-1, the J call TRBJ2-5; 9 nucleotides agree with TRBD2. CDR1 SGHRS and CDR2 YFSETQ come from the germline V gene. V dropped 2 bases and J dropped 5; count of bases not matched to a gene: 4. The CDR3 covers 14 residues. CDR3 nucleotide sequence: TGCGCCAGCAGCTTTAGCGGGGGAAACGAGACCCAGTACTTC. Protein: CASSFSGGNETQYF.

In this sample, this clonotype turned up many times. The J gene is TRBJ1-6, the V gene TRBV12-3 or TRBV12-4, with D unresolved. V lost 3 bases and J lost 0, with 6 bases in between. The CDR3 has 15 amino acids. As DNA, the CDR3 is TGTGCCAGCAGTTTGGCTAGCTCCTATAATTCACCCCTCCACTTT. This codes for CASSLASSYNSPLHF.

The sample holds many counts of this clonotype. V is TRBV20-1 and J is TRBJ1-5, with 10 bases lining up with TRBD1. Per the germline V gene, CDR1 is DFQATT and CDR2 is SNEGSKA (reference sequence). The junction had 4 bases not matched to a gene; V was cut back by 6 bases and J by 5 bases. The CDR3 spans 13 residues. The CDR3 coding sequence is TGCAGTGCCAGACAGGGGGCGTATCAGCCCCAGCATTTT. It is translated as CSARQGAYQPQHF.

This clonotype was seen many times. J is TRBJ1-6 and V is TRBV25-1; D is perhaps TRBD1 (5 bases). The ends were cut back, 2 bases at V and 13 bases at J, with 12 bases in the middle. The CDR3 loop spans 13 amino acids. Looked up from germline, CDR1 is MGHDK and CDR2 is SYGVNS. The CDR3 sequence is CASSEGGAGPLHF. Written as DNA, the CDR3 is TGTGCCAGCAGTGAAGGGGGAGCGGGGCCCCTCCACTTT.

In regard to this clonotype: A much bigger clone sits one base away, suggesting this may be a read error. The rearrangement links TRBV5-1 to TRBJ2-1; TRBD2 matches at 7 bases. The germline V gene encodes CDR1 SGHRS and CDR2 YFSETQ. The CDR3 has 16 amino acids. Written as DNA, the CDR3 is TGCGCCAGCAGCGGGGAGGGGCTCGGCTCCTACAATCAGCAGTTCTTC. It codes for CASSGEGLGSYNQQFF.